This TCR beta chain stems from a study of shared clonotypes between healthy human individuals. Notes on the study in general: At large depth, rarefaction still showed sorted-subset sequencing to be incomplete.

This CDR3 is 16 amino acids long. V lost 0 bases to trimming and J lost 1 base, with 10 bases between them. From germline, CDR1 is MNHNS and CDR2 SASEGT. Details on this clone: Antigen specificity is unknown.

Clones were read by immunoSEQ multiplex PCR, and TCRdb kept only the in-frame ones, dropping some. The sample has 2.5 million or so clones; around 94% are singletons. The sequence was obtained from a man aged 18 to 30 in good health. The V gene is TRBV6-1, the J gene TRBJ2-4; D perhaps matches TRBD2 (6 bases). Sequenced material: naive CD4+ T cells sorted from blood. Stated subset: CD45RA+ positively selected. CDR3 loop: CASSEAGGRAKNIQYF. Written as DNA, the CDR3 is TGTGCCAGCAGTGAAGCTGGGGGGAGGGCCAAAAACATTCAGTACTTC.